The next 25 T cell receptor beta chains were all read from a single sample in a study of control samples from healthy donors and cancer patients. TCRdb keeps only in-frame clones here, not all; method: immunoSEQ multiplex PCR. The sample includes some 82,000 clones, around 87% seen only once; the top ten take roughly a fifth. The sequenced material came from blood. These receptors originate from a man aged 50 to 60 in good health.

The chain carries TRBV18 and TRBJ1-3; no definite D call. The CDR3 runs to 13 residues. Germline V lookup: CDR1 KGHSH, CDR2 LQKENI. Trimming took 3 bases from V and 6 from J, leaving 9 bases between them. The CDR3 spells CASSPRVPNTIYF. The CDR3 DNA reads TGTGCCAGCTCACCGCGGGTCCCAAACACCATATATTTT.

V and J are TRBV4-3 and TRBJ2-5; 7 nucleotides match TRBD2. The CDR3 consists of 15 residues. Germline CDR1 is LGHNA and CDR2 is YSLEER. Unmatched junction bases numbered 3, after V lost 0 bases and J lost 2 bases. This CDR3 is CASSQDWTSQETQYF. For the CDR3, the DNA is TGCGCCAGCAGCCAAGATTGGACTAGTCAAGAGACCCAGTACTTC.

The chain employs TRBV27 and TRBJ2-7; D gene ambiguous. The CDR3 has 14 amino acids. Germline V gene lookup returns CDR1 MNHEY and CDR2 SMNVEV (reference sequence). V was trimmed by 3 bases and J by 3 bases, leaving 12 bases between them. CDR3 nucleotide sequence: TGTGCCAGCAGTTTCGGCCTCGGCGTCTACGAGCAGTACTTC. It yields the protein CASSFGLGVYEQYF.

This chain uses TRBV9 with TRBJ1-2, with D maybe TRBD1 (5 bases). CDR1 and CDR2 (germline): SGDLS, YYNGEE. Trimming left V 1 base short and J 5 bases short, with 12 bases between. CDR3 length equals 14 residues. The CDR3 loop reads CASSVLGLSYGYTF. The CDR3 DNA is TGTGCCAGCAGCGTATTGGGACTGAGTTATGGCTACACCTTC.

The chain carries TRBV10-3 and TRBJ2-2; 9 bases are shared with TRBD2. J was trimmed by 4 bases and V by 11 bases; bases with no gene match: 11. CDR1 is ENHRY and CDR2 is SYGVKD in the germline V gene. This CDR3 is 15 amino acids long. CDR3 DNA: TGTGCCGATCAGGGAGCGGGAGGTTTCACCGGGGAGCTGTTTTTT. The encoded protein is CADQGAGGFTGELFF.

This clone appeared a few times. The V gene is TRBV30, the J gene TRBJ1-5; D is unresolved. The CDR3 extends over 14 amino acids. V dropped 1 base and J dropped 1 base, with 8 bases sitting between them. Germline values: CDR1 GTSNPN, CDR2 SVGIG (reference sequence). As DNA, the CDR3 is TGTGCCTGGAGTGGGGTGACGAGCAATCAGCCCCAGCATTTT. Its translation: CAWSGVTSNQPQHF.

The V and J genes are TRBV27 and TRBJ2-5; D uncertain. This CDR3 is 13 amino acids long. Trimming took 8 bases from V and 1 from J, leaving 11 bases between them. CDR1 is MNHEY, CDR2 SMNVEV, per germline (reference sequence). CDR3 DNA: TGTGCCAGCGGCCGGCCGGCCCAAGAGACCCAGTACTTC. It translates to CASGRPAQETQYF.

CDR3 sequence: CASSSGTGRATNYGYTF. For the CDR3, the DNA is TGTGCCAGCAGCTCCGGGACAGGGAGAGCTACTAACTATGGCTACACCTTC. The chain joins TRBV11-3 to TRBJ1-2, with 9 positions matching TRBD1. The CDR3 spans 17 residues. The germline CDR1 and CDR2 sequences are SGHNT and YENEEA. The ends lost 4 bases at V and 0 bases at J; junction bases unmatched: 9.

The gene calls are TRBV9 and TRBJ2-2, with D possibly matching TRBD1 (5 bases). The germline V and J ends were trimmed by 0 bases and 4 bases, with 10 bases remaining between them. Germline-derived CDR1 and CDR2 are SGDLS and YYNGEE. This CDR3 spans 15 amino acids. CDR3 amino acids: CASSVGWTPTGELFF. CDR3 nucleotides: TGTGCCAGCAGCGTAGGCTGGACACCCACCGGGGAGCTGTTTTTT.

This clone was picked up one time. The rearrangement links TRBV5-1 to TRBJ1-3; no definite D call. V dropped 0 bases and J dropped 2 bases, with 6 bases sitting between them. In germline, CDR1 is SGHRS, CDR2 YFSETQ. The CDR3 is 14 residues long. The CDR3 spells CASSLGETGNTIYF. Here the CDR3 DNA reads TGCGCCAGCAGCTTGGGGGAAACTGGAAACACCATATATTTT.

J is TRBJ1-2 and V is TRBV18; TRBD1 matches at 7 bases. After removal of 0 bases from V and 8 bases from J, the junction contained 9 bases not matched to a gene. Germline CDR1 reads KGHSH; CDR2 reads LQKENI. There are 15 residues in the CDR3. CDR3 sequence (DNA): TGTGCCAGCTCACCACCTACAGGGGTGGCTAGCGGCTACACCTTC. Translation: CASSPPTGVASGYTF.

The rearrangement uses TRBV19 and TRBJ2-5; 12 bases match TRBD2. From germline, CDR1 is LNHDA and CDR2 SQIVND (reference sequence). The CDR3 is 16 amino acids. V trimming: 4 bases; J trimming: 2 bases; junction bases outside the gene matches: 5. This chain's CDR3 is CASSRASGGGQETQYF. The CDR3 DNA follows: TGTGCCAGTAGTAGGGCTAGCGGGGGGGGACAAGAGACCCAGTACTTC. The variable domain in full, with the rest retrieved from reference TRBV19 and TRBJ2-5, is DGGITQSPKYLFRKEGQNVTLSCEQNLNHDAMYWYRQDPGQGLRLIYYSQIVNDFQKGDIAEGYSVSREKKESFPLTVTSAQKNPTAFYLCASSRASGGGQETQYFGPGTRLLVL.

The rearrangement links TRBV18 to TRBJ1-3; D is unclear. Germline CDR1 is KGHSH and CDR2 is LQKENI. The ends were cut back, 4 bases at V and 0 bases at J, with 10 bases in the middle. This CDR3 has 15 residues. CDR3 DNA: TGTGCCAGCTCACGCGGCCTCTCCTCTGGAAACACCATATATTTT. It is translated as CASSRGLSSGNTIYF.

This rearrangement joins TRBV9 to TRBJ2-1; 7 bases agree with TRBD1. The CDR3 has 13 amino acids. J lost 5 bases, V lost 4 bases, and 3 bases had no gene match. Germline V gene lookup returns CDR1 SGDLS and CDR2 YYNGEE. The CDR3 nucleotides read TGTGCCAGCAGCCCGACAGGGAACAATGAGCAGTTCTTC. It specifies CASSPTGNNEQFF. Looking up the rest from reference TRBV9 and TRBJ2-1 gives the full variable domain: DSGVTQTPKHLITATGQRVTLRCSPRSGDLSVYWYQQSLDQGLQFLIQYYNGEERAKGNILERFSAQQFPDLHSELNLSSLELGDSALYFCASSPTGNNEQFFGPGTRLTVL.

This chain links TRBV13 with TRBJ1-4; 10 bases are shared with TRBD1. After removal of 4 bases from V and 6 bases from J, the junction contained 2 bases not matched to a gene. The length of the CDR3 is 14 residues. The V gene's germline CDR1 is PRHDT and CDR2 FYEKMQ (reference sequence). The CDR3 DNA is TGTGCCAGCAGCTCGGGACAGGGGCATGAAAAACTGTTTTTT. This translates into CASSSGQGHEKLFF.

This rearrangement joins TRBV2 to TRBJ1-2, with D unresolved. This CDR3 contains 12 residues. CDR1 is SNHLY, CDR2 FYNNEI, per germline. V lost 5 bases and J lost 4, with 8 bases in between. The CDR3 reads CASSRSGYGYTF. The CDR3 DNA sequence: TGTGCCAGCAGTCGTTCGGGCTATGGCTACACCTTC.

The rearrangement links TRBV6-4 to TRBJ1-2; 7 bases fit TRBD1. The CDR3 loop spans 14 amino acids. Trimming took 3 bases from V and 4 from J; bases not matched to a gene: 5. The germline V gene has CDR1 MRHNA and CDR2 SNTAGT. Here the CDR3 DNA reads TGTGCCAGCAGTGAGGAGGGGGCCGGCTATGGCTACACCTTC. Protein: CASSEEGAGYGYTF.

This clone was recorded only once. The chain couples TRBV19 to TRBJ1-6; possible D gene TRBD1, 5 bases. The CDR3 contains 15 residues. V shed 5 bases and J shed 7 bases, with 15 bases lying between them. The V gene's germline CDR1 is LNHDA and CDR2 SQIVND (reference sequence). The CDR3 region is CASSRGAEKNSPLHF. CDR3 nucleotide sequence: TGTGCCAGTAGTCGCGGGGCAGAGAAGAATTCACCCCTCCACTTT.

The V gene is TRBV28, the J gene TRBJ2-3; tentative D call: TRBD1 (6 bases). Germline CDR1 is MDHEN and CDR2 is SYDVKM. Trimming took 9 bases from V and 3 from J, leaving 22 bases between them. The length of the CDR3 is 16 residues. The CDR3 sequence: CASLPGRRGGTDTQYF. Written as DNA, the CDR3 is TGTGCCAGTCTCCCGGGACGGAGAGGGGGAACAGATACGCAGTATTTT.

V and J are TRBV21-1 and TRBJ1-2; the listed D gene, TRBD1, was not tested against the DNA. TRBV21-1 is shown as a pseudogene. This CDR3 is built from 22 residues. The CDR3 loop reads CASNRKRNRGGFIPLFVGGYTF. DNA of the CDR3: TGTGCCAGCAACAGAAAAAGGAACAGGGGAGGATTTATTCCTCTATTTGTGGGGGGCTACACCTTC.

The chain has TRBV12-3 or TRBV12-4 and TRBJ1-1; D not resolved. The CDR3 consists of 12 residues. V lost 3 bases and J 4 bases, leaving 6 bases between the germline ends. In nucleotides, the CDR3 is TGTGCCAGCAGTTTCGGGTCCACTGAAGCTTTCTTT. Its translation: CASSFGSTEAFF.

V and J are TRBV9 and TRBJ2-7; 10 bases agree with TRBD1. CDR3 length equals 16 residues. The germline gives CDR1 SGDLS, CDR2 YYNGEE. Germline trimming cut 3 bases from V and 4 bases from J; bases unmatched to any gene: 10. The CDR3 spells CASSEGPGQGSYEQYF. CDR3 nucleotide sequence: TGTGCCAGCAGCGAGGGACCGGGACAGGGGAGTTACGAGCAGTACTTC.

This chain uses TRBV6-7 with TRBJ2-3; D may be TRBD1 or TRBD2 (5 bases each). TRBV6-7 is marked as an open reading frame, function uncertain. This CDR3 has 17 residues. With 1 base removed from V and 0 bases from J, the gap between germline ends came to 14 bases. The DNA of the CDR3 is TGTGCCAGCAGTTACTTTCCTTTGAGGGGTAGCACAGATACGCAGTATTTT. Translation gives CASSYFPLRGSTDTQYF.

This clone has only a few counts. The rearrangement uses TRBV7-9 and TRBJ1-1, with no clear D. The CDR3 runs to 13 residues. V gave up 5 bases and J gave up 6 bases, with 13 bases separating them. CDR1 and CDR2 (germline): SEHNR, FQNEAQ (reference sequence). The CDR3 nucleotides read TGTGCCAGCAGCCCCCGACCCCTAGCTGAAGCTTTCTTT. Translating gives CASSPRPLAEAFF.

Only one count was recorded for this clone. This chain links TRBV4-1 with TRBJ2-7; D gene uncertain. This CDR3 spans 14 amino acids. Germline CDR1 and CDR2: MGHRA and YSYEKL. The ends were cut back, 2 bases at V and 2 bases at J, with 10 bases in the middle. CDR3 sequence: CASSQRLAPYEQYF. The CDR3 bases are TGCGCCAGCAGCCAACGACTGGCGCCCTACGAGCAGTACTTC.